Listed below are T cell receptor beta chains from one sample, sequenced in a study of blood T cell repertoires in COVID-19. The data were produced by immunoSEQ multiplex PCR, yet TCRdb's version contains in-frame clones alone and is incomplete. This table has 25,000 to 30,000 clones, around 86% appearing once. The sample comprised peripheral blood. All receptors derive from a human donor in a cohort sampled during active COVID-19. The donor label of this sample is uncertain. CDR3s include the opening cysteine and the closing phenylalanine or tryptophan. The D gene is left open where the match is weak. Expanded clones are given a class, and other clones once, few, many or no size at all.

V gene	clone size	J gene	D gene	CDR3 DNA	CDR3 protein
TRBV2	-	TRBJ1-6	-	TGTGCCAGCGGCCGGGACTATAATTCACCCCTCCACTTT	CASGRDYNSPLHF
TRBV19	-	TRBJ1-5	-	TGTGCCAGTAGTGCAACAGGGACCGGTTTGGGCGGTCAGCCCCAGCATTTT	CASSATGTGLGGQPQHF
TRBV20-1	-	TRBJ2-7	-	TGCAGTGCCCCTCAGGTTGGAGAGCAGTACTTC	CSAPQVGEQYF
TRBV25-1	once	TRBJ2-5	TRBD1	TGTGCCAGCATTTCGGTGGGACAGGGAGAGACCCAGTACTTC	CASISVGQGETQYF
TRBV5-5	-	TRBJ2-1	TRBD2	TGTGCCAGCAGCTCGACTAGCGGGGGGCCTGAGCAGTTCTTC	CASSSTSGGPEQFF
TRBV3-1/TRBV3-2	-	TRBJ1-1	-	TGTGCCAGCAGCCGTGGGGGGGGGAGGACTGAAGCTTTCTTT	CASSRGGGRTEAFF
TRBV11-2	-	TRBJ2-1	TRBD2	TGTGCCAGCAGCTTAGAGGCTAGCGGCTCCTACAATGAGCAGTTCTTC	CASSLEASGSYNEQFF
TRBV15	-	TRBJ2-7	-	TGTGCCACCAGCAGCTTGGCAGGGACTCCTTTCTACGAGCAGTACTTC	CATSSLAGTPFYEQYF
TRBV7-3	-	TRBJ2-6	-	TGTGCCAGCAGCCCAAGCCCCGGCAGGGCTGCTGGGGCCAACGTCCTGACTTTC	CASSPSPGRAAGANVLTF
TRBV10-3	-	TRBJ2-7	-	TGTGCCATCAGTGAGGGGGGGTACGAGCAGTACTTC	CAISEGGYEQYF
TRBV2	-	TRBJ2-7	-	TGTGCCAGCAGGGCCGTCTACGAGCAGTACTTC	CASRAVYEQYF
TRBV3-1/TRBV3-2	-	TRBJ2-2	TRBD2	TGTGCCAGCAGCCAAGGGACTAGCGGGGGGGCAGTCGGGGAGCTGTTTTTT	CASSQGTSGGAVGELFF
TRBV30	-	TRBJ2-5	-	TGTGCCTGGAGTGTAGGTGGGCAGGTCGGGAAGACCCAGTACTTC	CAWSVGGQVGKTQYF
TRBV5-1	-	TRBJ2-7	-	TGCGCCAGCAGCGTAAACCGACAGGGAGGTAGCGAGCAGTACTTC	CASSVNRQGGSEQYF
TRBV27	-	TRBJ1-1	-	TGTGCCAGCAGTTTATTCCCAGGGGTGAACACTGAAGCTTTCTTT	CASSLFPGVNTEAFF
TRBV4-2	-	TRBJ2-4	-	TGTGCCAGCAGCTTAGAAAGGGGGTCCATTCAGTACTTC	CASSLERGSIQYF
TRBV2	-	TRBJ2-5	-	TGTGCCAGCAGTGAAGGCGGAGGGACCCAGTACTTC	CASSEGGGTQYF
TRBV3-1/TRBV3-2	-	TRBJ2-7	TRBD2	TGTGCCAGCAGCCACCTAGCGGGGGGCCGAGCAGGGGAGCAGTACTTC	CASSHLAGGRAGEQYF
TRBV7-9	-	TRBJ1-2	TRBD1	TGTGCCAGCAGGAGACAGGGGGCATATGGCTACACCTTC	CASRRQGAYGYTF
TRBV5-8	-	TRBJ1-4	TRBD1	TGTGCCAGCAGCTTCCGGCGACAGGGCGCTAATGAAAAACTGTTTTTT	CASSFRRQGANEKLFF